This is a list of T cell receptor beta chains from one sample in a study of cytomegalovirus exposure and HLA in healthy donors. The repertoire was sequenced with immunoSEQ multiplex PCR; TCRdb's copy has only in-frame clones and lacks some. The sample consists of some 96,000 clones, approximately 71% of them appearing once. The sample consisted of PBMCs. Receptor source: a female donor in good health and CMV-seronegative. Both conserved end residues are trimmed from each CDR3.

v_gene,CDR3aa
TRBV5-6,ASSLQGRTDTQY
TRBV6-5,ASSPTTGLNTEAF
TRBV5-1,ASSLGEVGASEKLF
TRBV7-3,ASSTLGRSTEAF
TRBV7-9,SSSLSTRAGQGVETQY
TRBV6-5,ASSYSTGNTEAF
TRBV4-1,ASSTRLAGGSVEQF
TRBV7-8,ASSLATRTTDTQY
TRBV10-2,ASRDTGTPSGARANVLT
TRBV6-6,ASSTDRGGEAF
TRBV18,ASLLTGVNTEAF
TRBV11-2,ASSLGESNEQF
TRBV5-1,ASSLEPPYNEQF
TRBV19,ASSETSGRAYEQY
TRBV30,AWSRGGGGGNQPQH
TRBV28,ASSSGAGPAYEQY
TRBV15,ATSRDMDGAGAF
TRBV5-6,ASSTTGGAGANVLT
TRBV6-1,ASSDVDGHNYGYT
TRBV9,ASSARDSSYNEQF
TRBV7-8,ASSQLGSRNTIY
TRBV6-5,ASSPGSRGYT
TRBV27,ASSPQQRGTDTQY
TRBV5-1,ASSLEGVGTEAF
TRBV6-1,ASRLGGKNIQY
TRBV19,ASSIDQFFPGETEAF
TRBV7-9,ASSQTLDGENEQF
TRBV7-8,ASSFSSGRNTIY
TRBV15,ATSRDPGDSTEAF
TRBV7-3,ASSPGQNEAF
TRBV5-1,ASSFDGASGTITYEQY
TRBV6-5,ASRDNSKIG
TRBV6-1,ASLVNVGRGYGYT
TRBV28,ASSLYSGRYSYEQY
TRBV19,ASSIQGAHNSPLH
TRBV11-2,ASSLEGGGVQPQH
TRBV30,AWRAGRGEQY
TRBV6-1,ASSLTGIPYEQY
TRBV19,ASSLLRGQGNQPQH
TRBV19,ASTPGTGNTDTQY
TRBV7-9,ASSLSRGGYTEAF
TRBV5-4,ASSLGQGNYGYT
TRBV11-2,ASSRRGLRDEKLF
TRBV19,ASSAIGQGYEQY
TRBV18,ASSPRREIYEQY
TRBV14,ASSQGDFRGETQY